A single sample gave rise to the 26 T cell receptor beta chains below, sequenced in a study of cytomegalovirus exposure and HLA in healthy donors. Clones were sequenced by immunoSEQ multiplex PCR, and TCRdb holds only the in-frame ones, with some missing. The sample lists approximately 150,000 clones; around 87% were seen once. Material for sequencing was PBMCs. All receptors derive from a man younger than 35 in good health and CMV-seropositive.

The gene calls are TRBV11-2 and TRBJ1-2, with 7 bases lining up with TRBD1. This CDR3 is 15 amino acids long. J lost 6 bases, V lost 5 bases, and 12 bases had no gene match. Germline CDR1 reads SGHAT; CDR2 reads FQNNGV. The CDR3 loop is CASSPGGGRHHGYTF. The CDR3 nucleotides are TGTGCCAGCAGCCCCGGAGGGGGCAGGCACCATGGCTACACCTTC.

V gene TRBV7-2 combines with J gene TRBJ1-5; tentatively, D is TRBD1 (6 bases). Germline loops: CDR1 SGHTA, CDR2 FQGNSA. V lost 5 bases and J lost 4, with 18 bases in between. The CDR3 is made up of 16 amino acids. DNA for the CDR3: TGTGCCAGCAGCCCCGGGACATACCGGGCAAATCAGCCCCAGCATTTT. Its translation: CASSPGTYRANQPQHF.

This sequence joins TRBV7-7 and TRBJ2-2; D not certain. The CDR3 is 14 amino acids. Germline V lookup: CDR1 SSHAT, CDR2 FNYEAQ (reference sequence). V was clipped by 5 bases and J by 0 bases, with 7 bases between them. This CDR3 is CASSPDSNTGELFF. The DNA of the CDR3 is TGTGCCAGCAGCCCCGACTCGAACACCGGGGAGCTGTTTTTT.

The genes are TRBV9 and TRBJ2-2, with 10 bases aligning to TRBD2. Looked up from germline, CDR1 is SGDLS and CDR2 is YYNGEE. After removal of 3 bases from V and 1 base from J, the junction contained 6 bases not matched to a gene. CDR3 length: 17 residues. CDR3 residues: CASSAGPSGGNTGELFF. The CDR3 DNA reads TGTGCCAGCAGCGCTGGGCCTAGCGGGGGGAACACCGGGGAGCTGTTTTTT.

This clone has a single count. J is TRBJ1-5 and V is TRBV27; D not certain. The V end lost 3 bases, the J end lost 4 bases, and 7 bases lay between the germline ends. This CDR3 has 13 residues. The germline V gene has CDR1 MNHEY and CDR2 SMNVEV (reference sequence). The CDR3 sequence is CASSFGRNQPQHF. CDR3 DNA sequence: TGTGCCAGCAGTTTTGGGAGGAATCAGCCCCAGCATTTT.

In this sample, this clone turned up a few times. This rearrangement joins TRBV18 to TRBJ2-1; no reliable D call. Deletions cut 3 bases from V and 9 bases from J, with 12 bases between. Per the germline V gene, CDR1 is KGHSH and CDR2 is LQKENI. The CDR3 has 13 amino acids. This chain's CDR3 is CASSPRSTGEQFF. CDR3 nucleotide sequence: TGTGCCAGCTCACCGAGGAGTACCGGTGAGCAGTTCTTC.

This chain connects TRBV28 to TRBJ2-1; 10 bases match TRBD1. V shed 5 bases and J 8 bases; nucleotides not matched to a gene: 6. This CDR3 is built from 14 residues. Germline values: CDR1 MDHEN, CDR2 SYDVKM. The CDR3 protein is CASSRQGALDEQFF. For the CDR3, the DNA is TGTGCCAGCAGTCGACAGGGGGCTTTGGATGAGCAGTTCTTC.

The chain joins TRBV27 to TRBJ1-4; 9 positions match TRBD1. The germline gives CDR1 MNHEY, CDR2 SMNVEV (reference sequence). After removal of 6 bases from V and 9 bases from J, the junction contained 26 bases not matched to a gene. The CDR3 is 20 amino acids. The CDR3 protein is CASRLPTMVDRGGWSKKLFF. The CDR3 region has the DNA TGTGCCAGCAGACTCCCAACCATGGTGGACAGGGGAGGATGGAGTAAAAAACTGTTTTTT.

V is TRBV14 and J is TRBJ1-1; D uncertain. This CDR3 spans 14 amino acids. Trimming pared 0 bases from V and 11 bases from J, leaving 16 bases between. CDR1 is SGHDN, CDR2 FVKESK, per germline. The CDR3 nucleotides are TGTGCCAGCAGCCAAGATCTTAGGAAGCGAAGGGCTTTCTTT. Its protein product is CASSQDLRKRRAFF.

This chain uses TRBV11-2 with TRBJ1-2; 9 positions match TRBD1. Germline CDR1 and CDR2: SGHAT and FQNNGV. The CDR3 totals 13 residues. V was clipped by 5 bases and J by 6 bases; unmatched bases: 4. The CDR3 is CASSPDRGNGYTF. CDR3 nucleotides: TGTGCCAGCAGCCCCGACAGGGGGAATGGCTACACCTTC.

This chain joins TRBV4-1 and TRBJ2-7; 7 nucleotides align to TRBD2. CDR1 MGHRA and CDR2 YSYEKL come from the germline V gene. V gave up 4 bases and J gave up 3 bases; unmatched junction bases: 15. The CDR3 totals 17 residues. CDR3 residues: CASSPPVARGDNYEQYF. The CDR3 DNA is TGCGCCAGCAGCCCTCCAGTGGCCCGGGGGGATAACTACGAGCAGTACTTC.

The chain has TRBV4-2 and TRBJ1-5; 7 bases are a match to TRBD1. The CDR3 is 16 amino acids. Losses at the gene ends were 4 bases for V and 5 bases for J; bases not matched to a gene: 11. Germline V gene data show CDR1 as LGHNA and CDR2 as YNFKEQ. This CDR3 reads CASSPSMDRPDQPQHF. CDR3 bases: TGTGCCAGCAGCCCTTCAATGGACAGGCCCGATCAGCCCCAGCATTTT.

The V call is TRBV4-1, the J call TRBJ1-1; TRBD1 agrees at 7 bases. J lost 11 bases, V lost 4 bases, and 10 bases had no gene match. Germline assignment: CDR1 MGHRA and CDR2 YSYEKL. CDR3 length: 13 residues. CDR3 in amino acids: CASSPGLTGDAFF. The CDR3, as DNA: TGCGCCAGCAGCCCTGGACTTACAGGGGACGCTTTCTTT.

The chain has TRBV6-5 and TRBJ2-3; 8 nucleotides line up with TRBD1. Germline loops: CDR1 MNHEY, CDR2 SVGAGI. The CDR3 sequence is 15 residues long. Trimming took 5 bases from V and 3 from J; bases not matched to a gene: 7. CDR3 bases: TGTGCCAGCAGTCGGACAGGGCTTTTTACAGATACGCAGTATTTT. Amino acid sequence: CASSRTGLFTDTQYF.

The chain joins TRBV5-1 to TRBJ1-1; 7 bases match TRBD1. The length of the CDR3 is 15 residues. Germline CDR1 reads SGHRS; CDR2 reads YFSETQ. The V segment lost 3 bases and the J segment 3 bases; nucleotides outside the gene matches: 8. CDR3 DNA: TGCGCCAGCAGCTCCAAGGGAACAGGGGACACTGAAGCTTTCTTT. It codes for CASSSKGTGDTEAFF.

The rearrangement links TRBV18 to TRBJ2-7, with 7 bases identical to TRBD1. Losses at the gene ends were 3 bases for V and 2 bases for J; bases not matched to a gene: 1. Germline V gene sequence: CDR1 KGHSH, CDR2 LQKENI. The CDR3 has 13 amino acids. The CDR3 DNA sequence: TGTGCCAGCTCACCGGGACAGCCCTACGAGCAGTACTTC. Translated, it gives CASSPGQPYEQYF.

V and J are TRBV23-1 and TRBJ1-2; D possibly corresponds to TRBD1 (5 bases). TRBV23-1 is recorded as an ORF, its role being uncertain. The CDR3 contains 14 residues. V shed 2 bases and J shed 5 bases, with 12 bases lying between them. The CDR3 reads CASSQDRTRYGYTF. The CDR3 nucleotides read TGCGCCAGCAGTCAAGACAGAACTCGTTATGGCTACACCTTC.

The V and J genes are TRBV7-9 and TRBJ2-5, with a weak D call TRBD1 (6 bases). The CDR3 has 14 residues. The V end lost 7 bases, the J end lost 3 bases, and 15 bases lay between the germline ends. From germline, CDR1 is SEHNR and CDR2 FQNEAQ (reference sequence). The CDR3 DNA is TGTGCCAGCAACCCGACAGGACCCGAAGAGACCCAGTACTTC. As protein: CASNPTGPEETQYF.

The chain has TRBV28 and TRBJ1-6, with D maybe TRBD1 (5 bases). CDR3 size: 16 residues. Germline V gene sequence: CDR1 MDHEN, CDR2 SYDVKM. Trimming pared 2 bases from V and 0 bases from J, leaving 8 bases between. The CDR3 protein is CASSLGGSSYNSPLHF. DNA of the CDR3: TGTGCCAGCAGTTTAGGGGGGAGCTCCTATAATTCACCCCTCCACTTT.

J is TRBJ2-1 and V is TRBV10-3; D might be TRBD2 (5 bases). This CDR3 comprises 15 residues. Trimming left V 0 bases short and J 6 bases short, with 12 bases between. Germline V gene lookup returns CDR1 ENHRY and CDR2 SYGVKD. For the CDR3, the DNA is TGTGCCATCAGTGAGTCCCCCTGGAGGCCCAATGAGCAGTTCTTC. Translating gives CAISESPWRPNEQFF.

This clone was counted a few times. This rearrangement joins TRBV28 to TRBJ2-7, with 7 nucleotides matching TRBD1. Germline CDR1 is MDHEN and CDR2 is SYDVKM. CDR3 size: 15 residues. The J segment lost 3 bases and the V segment lost 2 bases, leaving 7 bases of the junction unmatched. The CDR3 loop reads CASSLEGTVYYEQYF. CDR3 DNA: TGTGCCAGCAGTTTAGAAGGGACAGTCTACTACGAGCAGTACTTC.

The gene calls are TRBV11-3 and TRBJ2-2; tentative D call: TRBD2 (5 bases). Trimming took 7 bases from V and 4 from J, leaving 7 bases between them. The CDR3 covers 12 residues. Germline values: CDR1 SGHNT, CDR2 YENEEA. In DNA, the CDR3 is TGTGCCAGCACGAGGGTCACCGGGGAGCTGTTTTTT. Its protein product is CASTRVTGELFF.

This clone was counted a single time. The chain couples TRBV6-6 to TRBJ2-7; 9 positions match TRBD1. From germline, CDR1 is MNHNY and CDR2 SVGAGI (reference sequence). Trimming removed 5 bases from V and 4 bases from J; junction bases left unmatched: 6. The CDR3 totals 14 residues. CDR3 protein: CASSQQGAAYEQYF. The CDR3 bases are TGTGCCAGCAGTCAACAGGGGGCGGCTTACGAGCAGTACTTC.

The chain uses TRBV28 and TRBJ2-7; D might be TRBD1 (6 bases). Trimming left V 9 bases short and J 0 bases short, with 21 bases between. From germline, CDR1 is MDHEN and CDR2 SYDVKM. The CDR3 length is 16 residues. The CDR3 sequence is CASHRVGDTVSYEQYF. CDR3 DNA sequence: TGTGCCAGTCACCGGGTTGGGGACACTGTCTCCTACGAGCAGTACTTC.

The rearrangement uses TRBV10-3 and TRBJ2-3, with D possibly being TRBD1 (6 bases). Germline V gives CDR1 ENHRY, CDR2 SYGVKD. The CDR3 runs 15 residues. Deletions cut 3 bases from V and 0 bases from J, with 10 bases between. The CDR3 DNA is TGTGCCATCAGTGACTCGGACAGAAGCACAGATACGCAGTATTTT. Encoded protein: CAISDSDRSTDTQYF.

The V call is TRBV25-1, the J call TRBJ1-4; D might be TRBD1 (5 bases). Trimming took 2 bases from V and 10 from J, leaving 17 bases between them. The CDR3 extends over 15 amino acids. CDR1 MGHDK and CDR2 SYGVNS come from the germline V gene. Here the CDR3 reads CASSEPGGAEGKLFF. CDR3 nucleotide sequence: TGTGCCAGCAGTGAACCAGGCGGGGCCGAGGGAAAACTGTTTTTT.